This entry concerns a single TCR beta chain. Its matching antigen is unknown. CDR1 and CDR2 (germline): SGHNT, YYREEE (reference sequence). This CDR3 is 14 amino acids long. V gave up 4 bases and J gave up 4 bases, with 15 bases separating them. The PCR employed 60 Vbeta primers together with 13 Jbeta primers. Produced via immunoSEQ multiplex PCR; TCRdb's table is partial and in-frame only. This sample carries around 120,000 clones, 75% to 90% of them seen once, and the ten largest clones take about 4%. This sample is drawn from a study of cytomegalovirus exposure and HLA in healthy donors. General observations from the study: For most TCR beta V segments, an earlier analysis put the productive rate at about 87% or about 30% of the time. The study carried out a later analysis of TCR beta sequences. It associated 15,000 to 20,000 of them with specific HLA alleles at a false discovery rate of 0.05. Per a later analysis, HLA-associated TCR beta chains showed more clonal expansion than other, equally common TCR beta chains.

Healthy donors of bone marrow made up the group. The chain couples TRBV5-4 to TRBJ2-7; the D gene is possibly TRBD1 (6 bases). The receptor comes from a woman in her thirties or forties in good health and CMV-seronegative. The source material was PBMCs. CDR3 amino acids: CASSRRGQLYEQYF. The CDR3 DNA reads TGTGCCAGCAGCCGCCGAGGACAGCTGTACGAGCAGTACTTC.